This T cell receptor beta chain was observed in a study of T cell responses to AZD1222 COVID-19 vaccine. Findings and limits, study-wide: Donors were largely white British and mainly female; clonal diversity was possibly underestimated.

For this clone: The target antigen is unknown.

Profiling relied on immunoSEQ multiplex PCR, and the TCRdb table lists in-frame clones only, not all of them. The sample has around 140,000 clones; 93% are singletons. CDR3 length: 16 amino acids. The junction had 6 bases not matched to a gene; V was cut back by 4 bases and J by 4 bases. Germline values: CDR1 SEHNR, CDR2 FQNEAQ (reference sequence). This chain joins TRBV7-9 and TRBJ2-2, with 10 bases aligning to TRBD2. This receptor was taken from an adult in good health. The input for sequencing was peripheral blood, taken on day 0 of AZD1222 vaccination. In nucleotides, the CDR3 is TGTGCCAGCAGCTCCCCTAGCGGGAGCGTCACCGGGGAGCTGTTTTTT. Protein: CASSSPSGSVTGELFF.